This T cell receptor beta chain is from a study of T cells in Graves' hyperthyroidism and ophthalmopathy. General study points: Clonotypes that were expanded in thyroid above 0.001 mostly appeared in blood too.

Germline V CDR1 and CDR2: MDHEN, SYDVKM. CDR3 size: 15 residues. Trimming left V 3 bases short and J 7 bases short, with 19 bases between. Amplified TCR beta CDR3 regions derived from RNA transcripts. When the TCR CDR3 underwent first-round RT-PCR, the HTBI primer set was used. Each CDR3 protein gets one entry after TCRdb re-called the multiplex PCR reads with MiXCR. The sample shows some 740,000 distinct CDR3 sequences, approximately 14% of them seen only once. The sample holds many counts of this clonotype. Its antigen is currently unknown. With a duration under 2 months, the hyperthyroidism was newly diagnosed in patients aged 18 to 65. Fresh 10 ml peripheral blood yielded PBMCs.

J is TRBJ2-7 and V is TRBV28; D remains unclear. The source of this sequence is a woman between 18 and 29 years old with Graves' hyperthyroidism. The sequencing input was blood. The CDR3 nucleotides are TGTGCCAGCAGTTTGGAACGGCAGTTTGTCCAGGAGCAGTACTTC. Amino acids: CASSLERQFVQEQYF.